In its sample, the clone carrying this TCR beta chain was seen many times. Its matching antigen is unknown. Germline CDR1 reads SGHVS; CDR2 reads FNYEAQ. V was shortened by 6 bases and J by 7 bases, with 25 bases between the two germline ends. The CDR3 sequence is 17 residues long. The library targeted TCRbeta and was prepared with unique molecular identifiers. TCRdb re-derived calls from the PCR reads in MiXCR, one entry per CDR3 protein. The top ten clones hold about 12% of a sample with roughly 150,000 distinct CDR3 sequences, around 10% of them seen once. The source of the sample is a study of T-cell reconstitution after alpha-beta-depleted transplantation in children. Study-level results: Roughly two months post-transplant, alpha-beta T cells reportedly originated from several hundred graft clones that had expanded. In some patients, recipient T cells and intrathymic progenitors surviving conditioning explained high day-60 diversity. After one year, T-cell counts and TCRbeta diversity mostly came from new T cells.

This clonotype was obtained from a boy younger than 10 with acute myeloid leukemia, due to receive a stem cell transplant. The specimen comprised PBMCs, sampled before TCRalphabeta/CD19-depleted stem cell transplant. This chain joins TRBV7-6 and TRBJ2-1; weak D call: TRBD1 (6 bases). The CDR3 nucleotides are TGTGCCAGCAGTCAAAGCACGGGACACAGGAGCTTTAATGAGCAGTTCTTC. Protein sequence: CASSQSTGHRSFNEQFF. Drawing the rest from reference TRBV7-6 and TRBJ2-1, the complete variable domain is GAGVSQSPRYKVTKRGQDVALRCDPISGHVSLYWYRQALGQGPEFLTYFNYEAQQDKSGLPNDRFSAERPEGSISTLTIQRTEQRDSAMYRCASSQSTGHRSFNEQFFGPGTRLTVL.